One and the same sample provided the 32 T cell receptor beta chains below, sequenced in a study of T cell responses to AZD1222 COVID-19 vaccine. TCRdb's copy holds only in-frame clones and misses some; the assay was immunoSEQ multiplex PCR. The sample lists under 95,000 clones, approximately 85% seen once, with about 10% in the top ten. The sequenced sample was peripheral blood, obtained 28 days after the second AZD1222 dose. These receptors came from an adult who received the AZD1222 COVID-19 vaccine.

J is TRBJ2-3 and V is TRBV19, with D maybe TRBD2 (6 bases). CDR3 length equals 14 residues. Between the trimmed V and J ends, which lost 5 bases and 4 bases, there was a span of 13 bases. Germline V gene data show CDR1 as LNHDA and CDR2 as SQIVND (reference sequence). Here the CDR3 reads CASSLGSVADTQYF. Here the CDR3 DNA reads TGTGCCAGTAGTCTCGGGAGTGTAGCAGATACGCAGTATTTT. The whole variable domain, filled in from reference TRBV19 and TRBJ2-3, reads DGGITQSPKYLFRKEGQNVTLSCEQNLNHDAMYWYRQDPGQGLRLIYYSQIVNDFQKGDIAEGYSVSREKKESFPLTVTSAQKNPTAFYLCASSLGSVADTQYFGPGTRLTVL.

This chain connects TRBV6-5 to TRBJ1-6; 9 bases are shared with TRBD1. The V and J ends lost 10 bases and 7 bases, in that order; junction bases with no gene match: 8. From germline, CDR1 is MNHEY and CDR2 SVGAGI. The CDR3 sequence is 14 residues long. CDR3 DNA: TGTGCCACCCAGTGGGACAGGGAGAATTCACCCCTCCACTTT. It codes for CATQWDRENSPLHF.

This chain links TRBV5-1 with TRBJ1-1; 7 bases are a match to TRBD1. Losses at the gene ends were 4 bases for V and 5 bases for J; bases not matched to a gene: 11. Per the germline V gene, CDR1 is SGHRS and CDR2 is YFSETQ. This CDR3 spans 15 amino acids. CDR3 nucleotides: TGCGCCAGCAGCACTACAGGGGCCGGTCGGACTGAAGCTTTCTTT. Encoded protein: CASSTTGAGRTEAFF.

The gene calls are TRBV5-1 and TRBJ1-1, with 7 bases identical to TRBD1. V shed 3 bases and J 3 bases; nucleotides not matched to a gene: 5. This CDR3 contains 14 residues. The germline V gene encodes CDR1 SGHRS and CDR2 YFSETQ. This CDR3 reads CASSWDSRDTEAFF. CDR3 nucleotide sequence: TGCGCCAGCAGCTGGGACAGTAGAGACACTGAAGCTTTCTTT.

The chain has TRBV29-1 and TRBJ2-7; TRBD1 agrees at 7 bases. The CDR3 consists of 13 residues. V was clipped by 4 bases and J by 3 bases; unmatched bases: 6. The V gene's germline CDR1 is SQVTM and CDR2 ANQGSEA. The CDR3 DNA sequence: TGCAGCGTTGGGACAGGAGGTAACTACGAGCAGTACTTC. Its protein product is CSVGTGGNYEQYF.

J is TRBJ1-1 and V is TRBV6-5; possible D gene TRBD1, 5 bases. Germline CDR1 MNHEY, CDR2 SVGAGI. The V and J ends lost 6 bases and 10 bases respectively, with 12 bases between them. The CDR3 loop spans 11 amino acids. CDR3 region: CASRAGFRAFF. CDR3 DNA sequence: TGTGCCAGCAGGGCAGGGTTCAGAGCTTTCTTT.

The chain is built from TRBV27 and TRBJ2-7, with 8 positions matching TRBD2. J gave up 3 bases and V 6 bases, and 19 bases lay outside the gene matches. CDR3 length: 18 residues. Germline V gene sequence: CDR1 MNHEY, CDR2 SMNVEV (reference sequence). The CDR3 spells CASSLKSSGGIRDYEQYF. In DNA, the CDR3 is TGTGCCAGCAGCTTAAAAAGCTCGGGGGGGATCAGGGACTACGAGCAGTACTTC.

Only one count was recorded for this clone. The J gene is TRBJ2-2, the V gene TRBV5-1; 8 bases line up with TRBD2. CDR1 is SGHRS, CDR2 YFSETQ, per germline. This CDR3 is built from 13 residues. V was clipped by 9 bases and J by 4 bases; unmatched bases: 5. CDR3: CATATSATGELFF. The CDR3 DNA sequence: TGCGCCACCGCGACTAGCGCCACCGGGGAGCTGTTTTTT.

The chain recombines TRBV28 with TRBJ1-6, with D hard to call. This CDR3 has 12 amino acids. Trimming took 6 bases from V and 10 from J, leaving 10 bases between them. In germline, CDR1 is MDHEN, CDR2 SYDVKM. The CDR3 region has the DNA TGTGCCAGCAGCAGGTCATACTCACCCCTCCACTTT. Its protein product is CASSRSYSPLHF. Filled out from reference TRBV28 and TRBJ1-6, the complete variable domain reads DVKVTQSSRYLVKRTGEKVFLECVQDMDHENMFWYRQDPGLGLRLIYFSYDVKMKEKGDIPEGYSVSREKKERFSLILESASTNQTSMYLCASSRSYSPLHFGNGTRLTVT.

V and J are TRBV19 and TRBJ1-1, with D uncertain. CDR3 length: 14 residues. Between the trimmed V and J ends, which lost 5 bases and 4 bases, there was a span of 14 bases. CDR1 is LNHDA, CDR2 SQIVND, per germline (reference sequence). The CDR3 loop is CASSPGPWGTEAFF. The DNA of the CDR3 is TGTGCCAGTAGTCCGGGTCCGTGGGGCACTGAAGCTTTCTTT.

This clone was seen more than once but under ten times. The rearrangement joins TRBV5-1 to TRBJ1-3; the D gene is possibly TRBD1 (6 bases). CDR1 is SGHRS and CDR2 is YFSETQ in the germline V gene. V lost 4 bases and J 2 bases, leaving 10 bases between the germline ends. This CDR3 spans 14 amino acids. The CDR3 loop is CASSPRQAGNTIYF. CDR3 bases: TGCGCCAGCAGCCCGAGACAGGCTGGAAACACCATATATTTT.

This chain links TRBV28 with TRBJ2-3; no firm D call. Germline V gene data show CDR1 as MDHEN and CDR2 as SYDVKM. The CDR3 extends over 14 amino acids. With 8 bases removed from V and 6 bases from J, the gap between germline ends came to 18 bases. CDR3 loop: CASCVVPLGDTQYF. The DNA of the CDR3 is TGTGCCAGCTGCGTTGTCCCGTTGGGGGATACGCAGTATTTT.

This clone was found a few times. The chain has TRBV10-2 and TRBJ1-2; D uncertain. Germline assignment: CDR1 WSHSY and CDR2 SAAADI. V gave up 0 bases and J gave up 0 bases, with 8 bases separating them. The CDR3 has 15 amino acids. The CDR3 loop is CASSESGRTNYGYTF. The CDR3 bases are TGCGCCAGCAGTGAGTCGGGCAGAACTAACTATGGCTACACCTTC.

The rearrangement uses TRBV11-2 and TRBJ1-1; TRBD1 matches 12 bases. The CDR3 is 14 amino acids. CDR1 and CDR2 (germline): SGHAT, FQNNGV. Germline trimming cut 5 bases from V and 8 bases from J; bases unmatched to any gene: 6. In nucleotides, the CDR3 is TGTGCCAGCAGCCCCCGGGACAGGGGGCGCGAAGCTTTCTTT. Its translation is CASSPRDRGREAFF.

The V and J genes are TRBV27 and TRBJ2-6; D is ambiguous. The V end lost 3 bases, the J end lost 0 bases, and 18 bases lay between the germline ends. Germline-derived CDR1 and CDR2 are MNHEY and SMNVEV (reference sequence). The CDR3 is 19 residues long. The CDR3 spells CASSFSLEHVFSGANVLTF. As DNA, the CDR3 is TGTGCCAGCAGTTTTTCCCTCGAGCACGTCTTCTCTGGGGCCAACGTCCTGACTTTC.

CDR3 nucleotides: TGTGCCAGCAGTCCTGCTGGGGGACTCTCCTACGAGCAGTACTTC. This sequence encodes CASSPAGGLSYEQYF. The rearrangement links TRBV28 to TRBJ2-7, with D perhaps TRBD2 (6 bases). Deletions cut 5 bases from V and 0 bases from J, with 14 bases between. Germline loops: CDR1 MDHEN, CDR2 SYDVKM. This CDR3 contains 15 residues.

This CDR3 reads CASSQDPQSSYNSPLHF. DNA of the CDR3: TGTGCCAGCAGCCAAGATCCCCAGAGCTCCTATAATTCACCCCTCCACTTT. The chain links TRBV4-2 to TRBJ1-6, with D unresolved. V lost 0 bases and J 0 bases, leaving 9 bases between the germline ends. The germline V gene has CDR1 LGHNA and CDR2 YNFKEQ. CDR3 size: 17 residues.

J is TRBJ2-7 and V is TRBV7-8; D is perhaps TRBD1 or TRBD2 (5 bases each). Trimming pared 0 bases from V and 2 bases from J, leaving 20 bases between. CDR3 length: 18 amino acids. Germline-derived CDR1 and CDR2 are SGHVS and FQNEAQ. This CDR3 reads CASSLAFTGGGYPYEQYF. DNA of the CDR3: TGTGCCAGCAGCTTAGCTTTTACAGGAGGAGGATACCCCTACGAGCAGTACTTC.

In its sample, this clone ranks as medium-sized (0.01 to 0.1%). This chain joins TRBV28 and TRBJ1-2; a possible D gene is TRBD1 (6 bases). The CDR3 contains 15 residues. Trimming stripped 6 bases from V and 4 bases from J, with 18 bases between. Per germline, CDR1 MDHEN and CDR2 SYDVKM. In DNA, the CDR3 is TGTGCCAGCAGCGTTCAGATCAGGGACATCTATGGCTACACCTTC. This translates into CASSVQIRDIYGYTF.

CDR3 protein: CASSLGGISNQPQHF. Here the CDR3 DNA reads TGTGCCAGCAGCTTGGGAGGAATTAGCAATCAGCCCCAGCATTTT. This rearrangement joins TRBV5-6 to TRBJ1-5; D not certain. Trimming took 0 bases from V and 0 from J, leaving 7 bases between them. The CDR3 has 15 residues. Germline values: CDR1 SGHDT, CDR2 YYEEEE.

J is TRBJ1-5 and V is TRBV5-1; D is uncertain. The CDR3 covers 16 residues. The V end was cut by 0 bases, the J end by 2 bases, with 12 bases between. Germline CDR1 reads SGHRS; CDR2 reads YFSETQ. The CDR3 region has the DNA TGCGCCAGCAGCTTGGCGTCGGAGGGTGGCAATCAGCCCCAGCATTTT. Translation gives CASSLASEGGNQPQHF.

As for this clone: One junction end disagrees with the germline gene, perhaps due to a read error. The chain uses TRBV11-2 and TRBJ2-5; 8 nucleotides line up with TRBD1. The CDR3 is 13 amino acids. Germline V gives CDR1 SGHAT, CDR2 FQNNGV. DNA of the CDR3: TGTGCCAGCAGCCTAGACAGGGGACAGACCCAGTACTTC. It specifies CASSLDRGQTQYF.

The chain recombines TRBV6-2 or TRBV6-3 with TRBJ2-6, with no clear D. The germline V gene encodes CDR1 MNHEY and CDR2 SVGEGT. The CDR3 spans 16 residues. V gave up 2 bases and J gave up 1 base, with 9 bases separating them. CDR3 in amino acids: CASSYIYRSGANVLTF. CDR3 in DNA: TGTGCCAGCAGTTACATATATAGGTCTGGGGCCAACGTCCTGACTTTC.

The chain is built from TRBV2 and TRBJ2-5, with 11 bases identical to TRBD2. The CDR3 extends over 15 amino acids. CDR1 is SNHLY and CDR2 is FYNNEI in the germline V gene. V was pared by 6 bases and J by 5 bases, with 8 bases of the junction left unmatched. The chain's CDR3 is CASSQLAGDSETQYF. The CDR3, as DNA: TGTGCCAGCAGCCAACTAGCGGGAGACTCGGAGACCCAGTACTTC.

The rearrangement uses TRBV4-1 and TRBJ2-7; TRBD1 matches at 9 bases. This CDR3 has 17 amino acids. Germline loops: CDR1 MGHRA, CDR2 YSYEKL. The V and J ends lost 0 bases and 2 bases, in that order; junction bases with no gene match: 8. CDR3 bases: TGCGCCAGCAGCCAAGATCCTCCGGACAGGGGAACCTACGAGCAGTACTTC. As protein: CASSQDPPDRGTYEQYF.

This clone was observed once. The rearrangement joins TRBV5-1 to TRBJ1-4; no clear D gene. V lost 2 bases and J 0 bases, leaving 11 bases between the germline ends. Per the germline V gene, CDR1 is SGHRS and CDR2 is YFSETQ. This CDR3 spans 16 amino acids. CDR3 in amino acids: CASSFVLSATNEKLFF. CDR3 bases: TGCGCCAGCAGCTTCGTACTATCCGCAACTAATGAAAAACTGTTTTTT. The full variable domain, its missing parts supplied by reference TRBV5-1 and TRBJ1-4, is KAGVTQTPRYLIKTRGQQVTLSCSPISGHRSVSWYQQTPGQGLQFLFEYFSETQRNKGNFPGRFSGRQFSNSRSEMNVSTLELGDSALYLCASSFVLSATNEKLFFGSGTQLSVL.

The V call is TRBV20-1, the J call TRBJ1-2, with D possibly matching TRBD1 (5 bases). V was shortened by 3 bases and J by 7 bases, with 15 bases between the two germline ends. In germline, CDR1 is DFQATT, CDR2 SNEGSKA (reference sequence). The CDR3 length is 13 residues. The CDR3 coding sequence is TGCAGTGCTAGTCCGGGGCGGGTTAGTGGCTACACCTTC. This encodes CSASPGRVSGYTF.

This chain links TRBV19 with TRBJ1-1; 8 nucleotides agree with TRBD1. Germline V gene lookup returns CDR1 LNHDA and CDR2 SQIVND (reference sequence). The CDR3 consists of 13 residues. With 4 bases clipped from V and 4 bases from J, the junction kept 2 bases outside the gene matches. Written as DNA, the CDR3 is TGTGCCAGTAGTAGTACAGGGGGCACTGAAGCTTTCTTT. It encodes CASSSTGGTEAFF.

The J gene is TRBJ1-4, the V gene TRBV19; D call uncertain. CDR3 size: 13 residues. The V end was cut by 4 bases, the J end by 6 bases, with 9 bases between. Germline loops: CDR1 LNHDA, CDR2 SQIVND (reference sequence). CDR3 region: CASSRQADEKLFF. The CDR3 DNA reads as TGTGCCAGTAGTAGGCAAGCGGATGAAAAACTGTTTTTT.

The chain combines TRBV7-9 with TRBJ2-7, with unresolved D. Germline loops: CDR1 SEHNR, CDR2 FQNEAQ (reference sequence). The CDR3 contains 12 residues. Trimming removed 5 bases at V and 0 bases at J, with 5 bases between. In DNA, the CDR3 is TGTGCCAGCAGCCGTAGCTCCTACGAGCAGTACTTC. Protein sequence: CASSRSSYEQYF.

This rearrangement joins TRBV4-1 to TRBJ2-3; perhaps TRBD1 as D (5 bases). Trimming pared 4 bases from V and 5 bases from J, leaving 13 bases between. Germline V gene sequence: CDR1 MGHRA, CDR2 YSYEKL. CDR3 length: 14 residues. In DNA form, the CDR3 reads TGCGCCAGCAGCCGCTCCCAGGGATTAGATACGCAGTATTTT. Translation: CASSRSQGLDTQYF.

V gene TRBV5-1 combines with J gene TRBJ1-1; tentatively, D is TRBD1 (6 bases). The CDR3 spans 14 residues. Looked up from germline, CDR1 is SGHRS and CDR2 is YFSETQ. Trimming took off 2 bases at V and 4 bases at J, with 12 bases between the two ends. The CDR3: CASSLRGLGTEAFF. As DNA, the CDR3 is TGCGCCAGCAGCTTACGGGGGCTGGGCACTGAAGCTTTCTTT. Together with reference TRBV5-1 and TRBJ1-1, the CDR3 gives the full variable domain: KAGVTQTPRYLIKTRGQQVTLSCSPISGHRSVSWYQQTPGQGLQFLFEYFSETQRNKGNFPGRFSGRQFSNSRSEMNVSTLELGDSALYLCASSLRGLGTEAFFGQGTRLTVV.